Listed here are 19 T cell receptor beta chains from one sample, sequenced in a study of T cell responses to AZD1222 COVID-19 vaccine. Generated by immunoSEQ multiplex PCR, the TCRdb table keeps only in-frame clones and is missing some. The table records about 110,000 clones, almost 90% of them present only once. The input for sequencing was peripheral blood, taken on day 0 of AZD1222 vaccination. The origin of the receptors is an adult in good health.

The chain links TRBV29-1 to TRBJ2-2; no clear D gene. Trimming removed 1 base at V and 0 bases at J, with 6 bases between. CDR3 length equals 14 residues. Germline values: CDR1 SQVTM, CDR2 ANQGSEA. Written as DNA, the CDR3 is TGCAGCGTTGAAGCGGCGGCGAACACCGGGGAGCTGTTTTTT. It codes for CSVEAAANTGELFF.

The genes are TRBV7-8 and TRBJ1-3; TRBD1 might be the D (5 bases). The CDR3 contains 16 residues. Germline assignment: CDR1 SGHVS and CDR2 FQNEAQ. The V end lost 1 base, the J end lost 8 bases, and 18 bases lay between the germline ends. CDR3 loop: CASSLVGGWRGDTIYF. DNA of the CDR3: TGTGCCAGCAGCTTAGTTGGGGGATGGCGAGGCGACACCATATATTTT.

The V and J genes are TRBV3-1 (or the pseudogene TRBV3-2) and TRBJ2-1; tentatively, D is TRBD2 (6 bases). CDR1 and CDR2 from the germline V gene are LGHDT and YNNKEL (reference sequence). CDR3 length: 16 amino acids. V gave up 0 bases and J gave up 3 bases, with 12 bases separating them. CDR3 DNA sequence: TGTGCCAGCAGCCAAGATATGCGGGAAAGCTACAATGAGCAGTTCTTC. Protein sequence: CASSQDMRESYNEQFF.

V usage is TRBV5-1 and J usage is TRBJ2-1; D might be TRBD2 (5 bases). CDR3 size: 15 residues. The germline V gene has CDR1 SGHRS and CDR2 YFSETQ. V lost 0 bases and J 7 bases, leaving 14 bases between the germline ends. The CDR3 DNA sequence: TGCGCCAGCAGCTTGGATCCGGGAAACGTGAATGAGCAGTTCTTC. As protein: CASSLDPGNVNEQFF.

The rearrangement joins TRBV7-2 to TRBJ2-2, with 12 bases identical to TRBD2. Trimming cost V 5 bases and J 4 bases; bases outside gene matches: 8. Per germline, CDR1 SGHTA and CDR2 FQGNSA. There are 17 residues in the CDR3. As DNA, the CDR3 is TGTGCCAGCAGCCCGGGACTAGCGGGTAGGGTCACCGGGGAGCTGTTTTTT. This sequence encodes CASSPGLAGRVTGELFF.

This clone was seen a single time. The chain uses TRBV28 and TRBJ1-2, with 10 bases fitting TRBD1. The J segment lost 5 bases and the V segment lost 6 bases, leaving 3 bases of the junction unmatched. CDR3 length equals 13 residues. The V gene's germline CDR1 is MDHEN and CDR2 SYDVKM. The CDR3 bases are TGTGCCAGCAGCTTGGGACAGGGGTATGGCTACACCTTC. It translates to CASSLGQGYGYTF.

V and J are TRBV9 and TRBJ2-7; 7 bases align to TRBD1. Losses at the gene ends were 0 bases for V and 6 bases for J; bases not matched to a gene: 12. Germline CDR1 SGDLS, CDR2 YYNGEE. CDR3 length equals 16 residues. CDR3 nucleotides: TGTGCCAGCAGCGTAGGTGAGGGGGCCCAGAGCAGCGAGCAGTACTTC. It yields the protein CASSVGEGAQSSEQYF.

The count of this clone is one. The rearrangement joins TRBV11-3 to TRBJ2-5; 8 bases are shared with TRBD1. Germline loops: CDR1 SGHNT, CDR2 YENEEA. This CDR3 comprises 15 residues. V lost 4 bases and J lost 4; bases outside the gene matches: 8. The CDR3 region is CASSSGGTGTETQYF. The CDR3 nucleotides are TGTGCCAGCAGCTCAGGGGGGACAGGAACAGAGACCCAGTACTTC.

V usage is TRBV7-9 and J usage is TRBJ2-2, with D perhaps given as TRBD1 or TRBD2 (6 bases each). Germline V CDR1 and CDR2: SEHNR, FQNEAQ (reference sequence). This CDR3 has 16 residues. Between the trimmed V and J ends, which lost 8 bases and 2 bases, there was a span of 18 bases. The CDR3 region has the DNA TGTGCCAGCCGGGGGCTGGGCGGGGTCAACACCGGGGAGCTGTTTTTT. Protein sequence: CASRGLGGVNTGELFF.

The chain has TRBV6-5 and TRBJ2-7, with TRBD2 identical over 8 bases. V dropped 6 bases and J dropped 2; count of bases not matched to a gene: 0. The CDR3 totals 12 residues. The germline gives CDR1 MNHEY, CDR2 SVGAGI. The CDR3 region is CASRGLAYEQYF. The CDR3 DNA follows: TGTGCCAGCAGGGGACTAGCCTACGAGCAGTACTTC.

This rearrangement joins TRBV6-5 to TRBJ1-3; the D gene is possibly TRBD1 (6 bases). Germline CDR1 and CDR2: MNHEY and SVGAGI. The CDR3 sequence is 13 residues long. The ends were cut back, 8 bases at V and 3 bases at J, with 11 bases in the middle. CDR3 in DNA: TGTGCCAGCGGACAGTTCGGTGGAAACACCATATATTTT. This encodes CASGQFGGNTIYF.

The chain joins TRBV5-6 to TRBJ1-5; D might be TRBD1 (5 bases). In germline, CDR1 is SGHDT, CDR2 YYEEEE. V lost 5 bases and J lost 6, with 12 bases in between. This CDR3 region has 13 residues. CDR3 nucleotide sequence: TGTGCCAGCAGTCGATTGAGGGGTCAGCCCCAGCATTTT. Translation gives CASSRLRGQPQHF.

J is TRBJ1-5 and V is TRBV7-2, with 7 bases fitting TRBD1. Per the germline V gene, CDR1 is SGHTA and CDR2 is FQGNSA. The CDR3 extends over 15 amino acids. V lost 4 bases to trimming and J lost 4 bases; unmatched junction nucleotides: 7. The CDR3 region is CASSSTGDGNQPQHF. DNA of the CDR3: TGTGCCAGCAGCTCAACAGGGGACGGGAATCAGCCCCAGCATTTT.

The J gene is TRBJ2-3, the V gene TRBV27; 7 bases map to TRBD2. This CDR3 is built from 15 residues. V trimming: 5 bases; J trimming: 5 bases; junction bases outside the gene matches: 10. Germline values: CDR1 MNHEY, CDR2 SMNVEV (reference sequence). The CDR3 reads CASSPVGGGRDTQYF. Written as DNA, the CDR3 is TGTGCCAGCAGTCCCGTCGGGGGAGGGAGAGATACGCAGTATTTT.

The chain links TRBV18 to TRBJ1-2; D possibly corresponds to TRBD1 (5 bases). The CDR3 totals 18 residues. Germline loops: CDR1 KGHSH, CDR2 LQKENI. V lost 11 bases and J 4 bases, leaving 32 bases between the germline ends. CDR3 sequence: CAGGTLTRNVAVSYGYTF. As DNA, the CDR3 is TGTGCCGGGGGAACTCTTACTAGGAACGTCGCGGTAAGCTATGGCTACACCTTC.

The chain employs TRBV18 and TRBJ1-1, with D tentatively TRBD1 (5 bases). V was trimmed by 3 bases and J by 1 base, leaving 15 bases between them. Germline CDR1 is KGHSH and CDR2 is LQKENI. This CDR3 spans 16 amino acids. The CDR3 here is CASSPPNGHQNTEAFF. DNA of the CDR3: TGTGCCAGCTCACCTCCGAACGGACATCAGAACACTGAAGCTTTCTTT. Drawing the rest from reference TRBV18 and TRBJ1-1, the complete variable domain is NAGVMQNPRHLVRRRGQEARLRCSPMKGHSHVYWYRQLPEEGLKFMVYLQKENIIDESGMPKERFSAEFPKEGPSILRIQQVVRGDSAAYFCASSPPNGHQNTEAFFGQGTRLTVV.

The V gene is TRBV19, the J gene TRBJ1-1, with D unclear. The CDR3 has 14 residues. V lost 7 bases and J 1 base, leaving 13 bases between the germline ends. Germline V gives CDR1 LNHDA, CDR2 SQIVND (reference sequence). CDR3 in DNA: TGTGCCAGTATCCGTATGGGGAAGAACACTGAAGCTTTCTTT. It codes for CASIRMGKNTEAFF.

V is TRBV19 and J is TRBJ1-2; TRBD1 might be the D (5 bases). Germline CDR1 and CDR2: LNHDA and SQIVND (reference sequence). With 5 bases removed from V and 0 bases from J, the gap between germline ends came to 13 bases. The CDR3 contains 15 residues. CDR3 sequence (DNA): TGTGCCAGTAGTTCTGGGGCCCAAACTAACTATGGCTACACCTTC. Protein sequence: CASSSGAQTNYGYTF.

The chain is built from TRBV3-1 (or the pseudogene TRBV3-2) and TRBJ2-3; either TRBD1 or TRBD2 may fit D (5 bases each). CDR3 size: 15 residues. V was shortened by 1 base and J by 4 bases, with 12 bases between the two germline ends. Germline-derived CDR1 and CDR2 are LGHDT and YNNKEL (reference sequence). The CDR3 here is CASSQGPGSADTQYF. The CDR3 coding sequence is TGTGCCAGCAGCCAAGGCCCAGGGAGCGCAGATACGCAGTATTTT.